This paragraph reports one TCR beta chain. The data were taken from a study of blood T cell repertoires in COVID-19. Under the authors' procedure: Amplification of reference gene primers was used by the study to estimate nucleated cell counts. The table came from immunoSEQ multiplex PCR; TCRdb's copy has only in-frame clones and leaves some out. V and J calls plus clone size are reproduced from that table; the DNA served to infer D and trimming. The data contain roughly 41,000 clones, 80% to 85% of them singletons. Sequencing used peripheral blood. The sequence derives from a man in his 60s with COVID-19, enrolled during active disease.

The CDR3 nucleotides read TGTGCCATCACTCTAGACAGGAACACCGGGGAGCTGTTTTTT. Its protein product is CAITLDRNTGELFF. This chain links TRBV10-3 with TRBJ2-2, with TRBD1 as a possible D gene (5 bases). Germline CDR1 reads ENHRY; CDR2 reads SYGVKD. The CDR3 length is 14 residues. V lost 7 bases and J lost 1, with 10 bases in between.